The sequence of this TCR beta chain was determined in a study of blood T cell repertoires in COVID-19. The data were produced by immunoSEQ multiplex PCR, yet TCRdb's version contains in-frame clones alone and is incomplete. Of around 370,000 clones listed, around nine tenths are singletons. This clone was counted a few times. This receptor was taken from a woman aged 18 to 35 who had recovered from COVID-19. Sequencing was carried out using peripheral blood.

CDR3 nucleotides: TGCGCCAGCCCTAAGGTAGCGGTGAACACCGGGGAGCTGTTTTTT. Its translation is CASPKVAVNTGELFF. This chain links TRBV10-1 with TRBJ2-2; a weak D match, TRBD2 (6 bases). Trimming cost V 8 bases and J 1 base, with 14 bases left between them. There are 15 residues in the CDR3. The V gene's germline CDR1 is WNHNN and CDR2 SYGVQD (reference sequence).